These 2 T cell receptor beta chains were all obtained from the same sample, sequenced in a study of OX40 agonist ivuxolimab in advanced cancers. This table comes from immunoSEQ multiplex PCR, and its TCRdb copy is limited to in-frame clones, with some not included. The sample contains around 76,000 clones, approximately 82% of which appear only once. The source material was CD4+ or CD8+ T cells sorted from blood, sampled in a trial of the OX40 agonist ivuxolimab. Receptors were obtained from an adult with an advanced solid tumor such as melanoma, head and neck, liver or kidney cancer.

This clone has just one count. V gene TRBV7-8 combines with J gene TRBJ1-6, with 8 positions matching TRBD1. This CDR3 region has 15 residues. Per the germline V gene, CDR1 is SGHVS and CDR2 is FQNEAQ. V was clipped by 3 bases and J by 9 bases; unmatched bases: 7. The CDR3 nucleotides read TGTGCCAGCAGCTTGCTCGGGACAGGACCTTCACCCCTCCACTTT. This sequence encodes CASSLLGTGPSPLHF.

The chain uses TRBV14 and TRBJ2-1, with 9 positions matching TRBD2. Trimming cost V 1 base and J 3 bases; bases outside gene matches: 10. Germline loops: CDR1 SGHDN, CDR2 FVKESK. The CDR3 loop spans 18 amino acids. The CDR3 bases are TGTGCCAGCAGCCAAGCCTTAAAGCTAGCGGGGTTCTACAATGAGCAGTTCTTC. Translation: CASSQALKLAGFYNEQFF.